Listed below are T cell receptor beta chains from one sample, sequenced in a study of blood T cell repertoires in COVID-19. Only in-frame clones appear in the TCRdb table, and some are missing; sequencing was by immunoSEQ multiplex PCR. The table shows over 85,000 clones, with around nine tenths occurring only once. Sequencing used peripheral blood. Source of these receptors: a man in his fifties with active or convalescent COVID-19. Both conserved end residues are part of each CDR3. A D gene is named only where the DNA matches it firmly. Only some rows state a clone size, as once, few, many or a class for expanded clones.

>TRBJ2-3|TRBD2|TRBV4-2|14|once
CASRLAGETDTQYF
TGTGCCAGCAGACTAGCGGGGGAGACAGATACGCAGTATTTT
>TRBJ1-1|.|TRBV7-9|14|.
CASSLVLGYTEAFF
TGTGCCAGCAGCTTAGTTCTAGGTTACACTGAAGCTTTCTTT
>TRBJ2-2|.|TRBV6-4|14|.
CASSEQGGVGELFF
TGTGCCAGCAGCGAGCAGGGGGGCGTCGGGGAGCTGTTTTTT
>TRBJ1-1|TRBD1|TRBV7-2|15|.
CASSYGQGGSTEAFF
TGTGCCAGCAGCTACGGACAGGGAGGGAGCACTGAAGCTTTCTTT
>TRBJ2-1|.|TRBV5-6|14|.
CASSLGQLNNEQFF
TGTGCCAGCAGCTTGGGACAGCTAAACAATGAGCAGTTCTTC
>TRBJ1-6|.|TRBV19|15|.
CASSIPRSYNSPLHF
TGTGCCAGTAGTATACCCCGGTCGTATAATTCACCCCTCCACTTT
>TRBJ1-1|.|TRBV5-1|14|once
CASSLEGTAPGVIF
TGCGCCAGCAGCTTGGAGGGGACCGCCCCAGGGGTAATCTTT
>TRBJ2-4|TRBD2|TRBV27|16|.
CASSFNAGVSGNIQYF
TGTGCCAGCAGTTTTAATGCGGGGGTATCTGGAAACATTCAGTACTTC
>TRBJ1-2|TRBD1|TRBV28|11|.
CASSALQGAQF
TGTGCCAGCAGTGCCCTACAGGGGGCGCAGTTC
>TRBJ2-3|.|TRBV9|16|.
CASSVAIWGGSDTQYF
TGTGCCAGCAGCGTAGCCATTTGGGGGGGCTCAGATACGCAGTATTTT
>TRBJ1-1|.|TRBV5-6|14|.
CASSRGGLRTEAFF
TGTGCCAGCAGCCGGGGGGGTCTTCGGACTGAAGCTTTCTTT
>TRBJ1-2|.|TRBV18|13|.
CASSPPSTAGYTF
TGTGCCAGCTCACCACCGTCGACAGCCGGCTACACCTTC
>TRBJ1-6|TRBD1|TRBV28|14|.
CASSPHTGDSPLHF
TGTGCCAGCAGCCCGCATACAGGGGATTCACCCCTCCACTTT
>TRBJ1-1|.|TRBV7-9|15|.
CASRRTDPGDTEAFF
TGTGCCAGCAGACGGACAGACCCCGGGGACACTGAAGCTTTCTTT
>TRBJ2-7|.|TRBV7-9|14|.
CASSTTGGPYEQYF
TGTGCCAGCAGCACTACGGGGGGCCCCTACGAGCAGTACTTC
>TRBJ1-2|TRBD1|TRBV6-1|16|.
CASSEALLNRGDGYTF
TGTGCCAGCAGTGAAGCGCTCCTAAACAGGGGTGATGGCTACACCTTC
>TRBJ1-2|TRBD1|TRBV2|15|.
CASSAGTGGSGGYTF
TGTGCCAGCAGTGCGGGAACAGGGGGCAGTGGTGGCTACACCTTC
>TRBJ2-3|.|TRBV29-1|14|.
CSVESGDTTDTQYF
TGCAGCGTTGAAAGCGGGGACACCACAGATACGCAGTATTTT
>TRBJ2-3|TRBD2|TRBV5-4|17|.
CASSPRTSGGSTDTQYF
TGTGCCAGCAGCCCCCGGACTAGCGGGGGTAGCACAGATACGCAGTATTTT
>TRBJ2-1|.|TRBV7-7|16|.
CASSLGPGGSYNEQFF
TGTGCCAGCAGCTTAGGTCCCGGGGGCTCCTACAATGAGCAGTTCTTC
>TRBJ1-1|.|TRBV6-6|15|.
CASSYSTGGDTEAFF
TGTGCCAGCAGTTACTCGACGGGAGGGGACACTGAAGCTTTCTTT
>TRBJ2-3|TRBD1|TRBV25-1|16|.
CASSVGGDRSTDTQYF
TGTGCCAGCAGTGTAGGAGGGGACAGGAGCACAGATACGCAGTATTTT
>TRBJ1-4|.|TRBV4-1|17|.
CASSQDPQVATNEKLFF
TGCGCCAGCAGCCAAGATCCCCAGGTTGCAACTAATGAAAAACTGTTTTTT
>TRBJ1-1|TRBD1|TRBV19|15|.
CASSNSGTANTEAFF
TGTGCCAGTAGTAATTCCGGGACAGCTAACACTGAAGCTTTCTTT
>TRBJ2-3|.|TRBV5-4|16|.
CASSLAGGGAEDTQYF
TGTGCCAGCAGCTTGGCTGGGGGGGGCGCGGAAGATACGCAGTATTTT
>TRBJ1-1|.|TRBV10-3|14|.
CAISSTSGQGEAFF
TGTGCCATCAGCAGTACAAGTGGCCAGGGTGAAGCTTTCTTT
>TRBJ2-3|.|TRBV7-2|17|.
CASSLVKRVLGTDTQYF
TGTGCCAGCAGCTTAGTGAAACGAGTCCTAGGCACAGATACGCAGTATTTT
>TRBJ1-1|.|TRBV27|13|.
CASSWKEGTEAFF
TGTGCCAGCAGTTGGAAGGAGGGCACTGAAGCTTTCTTT
>TRBJ2-1|.|TRBV7-6|16|.
CASSRAGFSSYNEQFF
TGTGCCAGCAGCCGAGCCGGGTTTTCCTCCTACAATGAGCAGTTCTTC
>TRBJ2-7|TRBD1|TRBV24-1|13|few
CATQKQGTYEQYF
TGTGCCACTCAAAAACAGGGGACCTACGAGCAGTACTTC
>TRBJ2-2|TRBD1|TRBV24-1|17|.
CATSDTRRDRGTGELFF
TGTGCCACCAGTGATACTCGCCGGGACAGGGGCACCGGGGAGCTGTTTTTT
>TRBJ2-7|TRBD2|TRBV5-4|14|.
CASRDASGDFEQYF
TGTGCCAGCAGGGACGCTAGCGGGGACTTCGAGCAGTACTTC
>TRBJ1-1|.|TRBV6-5|15|.
CASSYGGVWDTEAFF
TGTGCCAGCAGTTATGGGGGGGTGTGGGACACTGAAGCTTTCTTT
>TRBJ2-2|.|TRBV27|15|once
CASSKGQLNTGELFF
TGTGCCAGCAGTAAAGGACAATTGAACACCGGGGAGCTGTTTTTT
>TRBJ1-4|TRBD1|TRBV5-1|15|.
CASSPGQAVDEKLFF
TGCGCCAGCAGCCCTGGACAGGCTGTGGATGAAAAACTGTTTTTT
>TRBJ1-2|TRBD1|TRBV5-8|15|.
CASSISTGDHYGYTF
TGTGCCAGCAGCATTTCGACAGGGGATCACTATGGCTACACCTTC
>TRBJ1-5|TRBD1|TRBV3-1/TRBV3-2|14|.
CASSQGQGNQPQHF
TGTGCCAGCAGCCAGGGACAGGGTAATCAGCCCCAGCATTTT
>TRBJ2-3|.|TRBV7-2|13|.
CASSLKGADTQYF
TGTGCCAGCAGCTTGAAAGGAGCTGATACGCAGTATTTT
>TRBJ1-1|.|TRBV11-2|14|.
CASSLQVLNTEAFF
TGTGCCAGCAGCTTACAGGTCCTGAACACTGAAGCTTTCTTT
>TRBJ2-5|TRBD1|TRBV5-1|15|.
CASSRGTGSSETQYF
TGCGCCAGCAGTCGGGGGACAGGGTCGTCCGAGACCCAGTACTTC
>TRBJ2-2|TRBD1|TRBV6-4|15|.
CASSAGQGNTGELFF
TGTGCCAGCAGTGCGGGACAGGGAAACACCGGGGAGCTGTTTTTT
>TRBJ2-1|.|TRBV4-1|16|.
CASSQDSGGTYNEQFF
TGCGCCAGCAGCCAAGATAGTGGCGGAACTTACAATGAGCAGTTCTTC
>TRBJ2-3|.|TRBV4-1|14|.
CASSLTSLADTQYF
TGCGCCAGCAGCCTCACTAGCTTGGCAGATACGCAGTATTTT
>TRBJ1-1|.|TRBV27|15|.
CASSFWGRGGTEAFF
TGTGCCAGCAGTTTTTGGGGCAGGGGTGGCACTGAAGCTTTCTTT
>TRBJ2-3|TRBD2|TRBV12-5|15|.
CASGLGSGGQDTQYF
TGTGCTAGTGGTTTGGGTAGCGGGGGGCAAGATACGCAGTATTTT
>TRBJ2-7|TRBD1|TRBV5-1|17|.
CASSSRGGGQGFNEQYF
TGCGCCAGCAGCTCCAGAGGAGGGGGACAGGGTTTCAACGAGCAGTACTTC